One and the same sample provided the 13 T cell receptor beta chains below, sequenced in a study of T-cell memory formation after mild COVID-19. TCRdb called the 5' RACE reads again in MiXCR, with one record for every CDR3 protein. The sample has approximately 300,000 distinct CDR3 sequences, 15% to 20% seen once. Specimen: PBMCs or a T cell subset sorted from them (not recorded which). The origin of the receptors is a man aged 18 to 29 who had mild COVID-19 (a few samples of this study predate the infection). Cell type and time point are not known.

The chain carries TRBV6-5 and TRBJ1-1; a weak D match, TRBD1 (5 bases). The CDR3 spans 14 residues. Germline values: CDR1 MNHEY, CDR2 SVGAGI. V was cut by 10 bases and J by 3 bases, with 18 bases left in between. This chain's CDR3 is CATQGWSPDTEAFF. In DNA form, the CDR3 reads TGTGCCACTCAGGGATGGAGCCCTGACACTGAAGCTTTCTTT.

This clonotype was counted ten times or more. The rearrangement uses TRBV7-9 and TRBJ1-1; D possibly corresponds to TRBD1 (5 bases). This CDR3 is 13 amino acids long. Germline CDR1 reads SEHNR; CDR2 reads FQNEAQ (reference sequence). Trimming left V 6 bases short and J 1 base short, with 9 bases between. The CDR3 region is CASSFGGNTEAFF. As DNA, the CDR3 is TGTGCCAGCAGTTTCGGGGGGAACACTGAAGCTTTCTTT. Full variable domain (remainder filled in from reference TRBV7-9 and TRBJ1-1): DTGVSQNPRHKITKRGQNVTFRCDPISEHNRLYWYRQTLGQGPEFLTYFQNEAQLEKSRLLSDRFSAERPKGSFSTLEIQRTEQGDSAMYLCASSFGGNTEAFFGQGTRLTVV.

This clonotype was detected only a few times. In DNA, the CDR3 is TGTGCCAGCAGCGTAGGATCCTTATCCTCCTACGAGCAGTACTTC. Encoded protein: CASSVGSLSSYEQYF. The chain couples TRBV9 to TRBJ2-7; D uncertain. Germline CDR1 SGDLS, CDR2 YYNGEE. Trimming took 0 bases from V and 0 from J, leaving 10 bases between them. The CDR3 spans 15 residues.

This sequence joins TRBV7-2 and TRBJ1-5, with D uncertain. CDR1 is SGHTA and CDR2 is FQGNSA in the germline V gene. V shed 5 bases and J shed 2 bases, with 13 bases lying between them. This CDR3 region has 15 residues. DNA of the CDR3: TGTGCCAGCAGCCCCGCCTCAATGGGCAATCAGCCCCAGCATTTT. Translating it yields CASSPASMGNQPQHF.

This clonotype came up a few times. The gene calls are TRBV3-1 and TRBJ2-3; D may correspond to TRBD1 or TRBD2 (6 bases each). Looked up from germline, CDR1 is LGHDT and CDR2 is YNNKEL (reference sequence). This CDR3 is 14 amino acids long. V dropped 1 base and J dropped 12 bases, with 17 bases sitting between them. For the CDR3, the DNA is TGTGCCAGCAGCCAAGTAGGGGGGACCCGTCTTCAGTATTTT. It encodes CASSQVGGTRLQYF.

This clonotype was seen a handful of times. Written as DNA, the CDR3 is TGCGCCAGCAGCAACATAGCGGGGGGGAGCACAGATACGCAGTATTTT. It yields the protein CASSNIAGGSTDTQYF. The chain employs TRBV5-1 and TRBJ2-3; 11 bases are a match to TRBD2. The CDR3 runs to 16 residues. CDR1 is SGHRS, CDR2 YFSETQ, per germline. V dropped 4 bases and J dropped 0; count of bases not matched to a gene: 4.

The CDR3 DNA is TGTGCCAGCAGCGTAGTAGTCGGGGGGGCCACAGATACGCAGTATTTT. This codes for CASSVVVGGATDTQYF. The chain uses TRBV9 and TRBJ2-3; 8 bases map to TRBD2. Germline CDR1 is SGDLS and CDR2 is YYNGEE. The CDR3 is made up of 16 amino acids. The trim removed 0 bases at V and 2 bases at J, leaving 5 bases unmatched.

The CDR3 here is CSASPPDRAQETQYF. The CDR3 bases are TGCAGTGCTAGTCCCCCGGACAGGGCCCAAGAGACCCAGTACTTC. The rearrangement joins TRBV20-1 to TRBJ2-5, with TRBD1 matching 8 bases. The CDR3 runs to 15 residues. Germline-derived CDR1 and CDR2 are DFQATT and SNEGSKA (reference sequence). V trimming: 3 bases; J trimming: 1 base; junction bases outside the gene matches: 7.

In its sample, this clonotype was seen a few times. CDR3 loop: CAANRGGGQPQHF. DNA of the CDR3: TGTGCCGCAAACCGGGGCGGGGGTCAGCCCCAGCATTTT. The V and J genes are TRBV24-1 and TRBJ1-5; D is perhaps TRBD1 (5 bases). The V end lost 12 bases, the J end lost 6 bases, and 17 bases lay between the germline ends. Germline lookup yields CDR1 KGHDR and CDR2 SFDVKD. CDR3 length: 13 amino acids.

This clonotype appeared a few times. The genes are TRBV27 and TRBJ1-5; D not resolved. Germline loops: CDR1 MNHEY, CDR2 SMNVEV (reference sequence). CDR3 size: 13 residues. V shed 5 bases and J shed 3 bases, with 8 bases lying between them. In DNA form, the CDR3 reads TGTGCCAGCAGTACAGCCATCAATCAGCCCCAGCATTTT. This sequence encodes CASSTAINQPQHF.

V is TRBV12-5 and J is TRBJ1-2, with 8 positions matching TRBD1. The CDR3 totals 14 residues. CDR1 is LGHNT and CDR2 is FRNRAP in the germline V gene. The J segment lost 6 bases and the V segment lost 3 bases, leaving 6 bases of the junction unmatched. In nucleotides, the CDR3 is TGTGCTAGTGGTTTCCAGGGGGCGCTCCATGGCTACACCTTC. Its protein is CASGFQGALHGYTF.

In its sample, this clonotype was seen a few times. The chain has TRBV3-1 and TRBJ1-1, with D uncertain. Trimming removed 3 bases at V and 8 bases at J, with 7 bases between. This CDR3 has 11 residues. The germline V gene has CDR1 LGHDT and CDR2 YNNKEL (reference sequence). CDR3 in DNA: TGTGCCAGCAGCCAGGGGATGGAAGCTTTCTTT. Encoded protein: CASSQGMEAFF.

A few counts support this clonotype. The chain carries TRBV6-2 or TRBV6-3 and TRBJ2-7; D is uncertain. CDR1 is MNHEY, CDR2 SVGEGT, per germline. The CDR3 is 13 residues long. The V end lost 6 bases, the J end lost 0 bases, and 9 bases lay between the germline ends. The CDR3 sequence: CASRHSSSYEQYV. The CDR3 nucleotides read TGTGCCAGCAGGCACAGTAGCTCCTACGAGCAGTACGTC.